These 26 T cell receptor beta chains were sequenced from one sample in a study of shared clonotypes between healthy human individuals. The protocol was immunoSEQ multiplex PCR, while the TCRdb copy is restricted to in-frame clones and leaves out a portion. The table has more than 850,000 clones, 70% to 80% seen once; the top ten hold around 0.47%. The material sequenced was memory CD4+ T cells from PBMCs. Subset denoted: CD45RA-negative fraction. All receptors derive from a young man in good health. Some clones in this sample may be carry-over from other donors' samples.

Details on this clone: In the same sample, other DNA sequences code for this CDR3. The CDR3 bases are TGTGCCAGCAGCCAAGGCGGGAGGTACGAGCAGTACTTC. Translation: CASSQGGRYEQYF. V and J are TRBV14 and TRBJ2-7; TRBD2 aligns across 8 bases. The CDR3 runs 13 residues. With V trimmed by 1 base and J by 4 bases, 0 bases remained unmatched. Germline V CDR1 and CDR2: SGHDN, FVKESK.

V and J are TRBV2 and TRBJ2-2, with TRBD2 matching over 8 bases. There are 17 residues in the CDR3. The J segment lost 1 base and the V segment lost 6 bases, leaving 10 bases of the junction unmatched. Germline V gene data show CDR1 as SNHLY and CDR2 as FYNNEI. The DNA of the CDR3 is TGTGCCAGCAGCCCCCCCCCGGGACTAGGGAACACCGGGGAGCTGTTTTTT. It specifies CASSPPPGLGNTGELFF.

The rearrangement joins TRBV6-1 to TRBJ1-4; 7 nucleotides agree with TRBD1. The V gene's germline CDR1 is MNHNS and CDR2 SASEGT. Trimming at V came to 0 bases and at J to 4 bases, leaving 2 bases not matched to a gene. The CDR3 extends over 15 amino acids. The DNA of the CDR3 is TGTGCCAGCAGTGAAGCGGGACAGATTAATGAAAAACTGTTTTTT. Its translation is CASSEAGQINEKLFF.

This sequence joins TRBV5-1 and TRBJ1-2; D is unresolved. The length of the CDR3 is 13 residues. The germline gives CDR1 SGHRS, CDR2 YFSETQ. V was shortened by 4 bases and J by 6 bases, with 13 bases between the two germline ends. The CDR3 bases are TGCGCCAGCAGCACGACGGGAACTAATGGCTACACCTTC. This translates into CASSTTGTNGYTF.

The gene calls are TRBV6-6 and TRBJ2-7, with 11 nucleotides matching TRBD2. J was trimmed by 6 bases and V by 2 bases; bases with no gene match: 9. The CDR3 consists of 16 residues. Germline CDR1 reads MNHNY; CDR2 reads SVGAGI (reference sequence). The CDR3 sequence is CASSYRVSGGEVEQYF. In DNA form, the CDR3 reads TGTGCCAGCAGTTACCGCGTTAGCGGGGGGGAGGTCGAGCAGTACTTC.

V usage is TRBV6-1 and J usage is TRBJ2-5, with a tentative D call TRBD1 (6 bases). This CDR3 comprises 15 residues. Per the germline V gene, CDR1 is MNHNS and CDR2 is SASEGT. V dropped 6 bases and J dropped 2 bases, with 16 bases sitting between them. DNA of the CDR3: TGTGCCAGCAGCCGATCCAACAGGGCGCAAGAGACCCAGTACTTC. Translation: CASSRSNRAQETQYF.

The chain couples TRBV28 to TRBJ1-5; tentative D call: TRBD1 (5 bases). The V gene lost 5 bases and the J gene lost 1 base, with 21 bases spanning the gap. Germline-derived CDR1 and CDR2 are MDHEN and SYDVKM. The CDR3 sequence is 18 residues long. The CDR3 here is CASSIYLTDGLSNQPQHF. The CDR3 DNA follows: TGTGCCAGCAGTATATACCTGACAGATGGTCTGAGCAATCAGCCCCAGCATTTT.

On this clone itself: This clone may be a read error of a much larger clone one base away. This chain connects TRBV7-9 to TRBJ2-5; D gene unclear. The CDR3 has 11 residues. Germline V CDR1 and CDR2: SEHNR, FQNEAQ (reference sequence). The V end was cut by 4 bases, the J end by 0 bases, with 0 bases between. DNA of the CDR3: TGTGCCAGCAGCTACCAAGAGACCCAGTACTTC. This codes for CASSYQETQYF.

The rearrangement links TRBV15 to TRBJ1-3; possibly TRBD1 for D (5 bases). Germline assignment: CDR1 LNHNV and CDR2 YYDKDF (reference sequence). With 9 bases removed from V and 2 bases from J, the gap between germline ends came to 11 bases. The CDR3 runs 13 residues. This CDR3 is CATSSGPGNTIYF. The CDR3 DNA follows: TGTGCCACGAGCTCGGGGCCTGGAAACACCATATATTTT.

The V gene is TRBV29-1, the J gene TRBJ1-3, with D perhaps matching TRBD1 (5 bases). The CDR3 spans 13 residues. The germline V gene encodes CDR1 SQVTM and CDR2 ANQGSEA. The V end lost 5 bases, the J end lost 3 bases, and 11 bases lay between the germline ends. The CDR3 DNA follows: TGCAGCGTTCGGGGGAGGCTTGGAAACACCATATATTTT. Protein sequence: CSVRGRLGNTIYF.

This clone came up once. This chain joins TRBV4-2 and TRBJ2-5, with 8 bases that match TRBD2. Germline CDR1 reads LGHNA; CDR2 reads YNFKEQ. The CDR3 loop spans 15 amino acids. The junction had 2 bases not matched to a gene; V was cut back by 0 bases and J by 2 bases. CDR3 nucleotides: TGTGCCAGCAGCCAAGACGGGACTAGACAAGAGACCCAGTACTTC. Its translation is CASSQDGTRQETQYF.

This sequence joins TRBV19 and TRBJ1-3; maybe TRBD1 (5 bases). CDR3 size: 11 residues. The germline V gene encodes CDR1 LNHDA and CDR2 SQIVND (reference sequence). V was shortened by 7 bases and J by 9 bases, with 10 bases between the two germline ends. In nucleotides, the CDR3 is TGTGCCAGTATATGGGGGGGCACCATATATTTT. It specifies CASIWGGTIYF.

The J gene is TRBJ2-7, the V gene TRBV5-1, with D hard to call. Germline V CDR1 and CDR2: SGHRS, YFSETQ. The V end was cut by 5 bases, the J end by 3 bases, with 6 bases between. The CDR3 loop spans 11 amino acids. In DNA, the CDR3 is TGCGCCAGCAGGCTCAACTACGAGCAGTACTTC. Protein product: CASRLNYEQYF.

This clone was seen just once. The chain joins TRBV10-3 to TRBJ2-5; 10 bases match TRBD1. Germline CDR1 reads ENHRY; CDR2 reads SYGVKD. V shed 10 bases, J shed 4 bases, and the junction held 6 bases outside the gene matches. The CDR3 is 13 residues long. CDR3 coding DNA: TGTGCCAGCAGGACAGGGGGGCGAGAGACCCAGTACTTC. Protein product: CASRTGGRETQYF.

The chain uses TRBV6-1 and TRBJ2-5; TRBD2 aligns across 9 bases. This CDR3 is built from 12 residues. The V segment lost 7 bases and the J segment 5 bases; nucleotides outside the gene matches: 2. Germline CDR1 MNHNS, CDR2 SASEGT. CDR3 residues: CASTSGTETQYF. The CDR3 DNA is TGTGCCAGCACTAGCGGGACGGAGACCCAGTACTTC.

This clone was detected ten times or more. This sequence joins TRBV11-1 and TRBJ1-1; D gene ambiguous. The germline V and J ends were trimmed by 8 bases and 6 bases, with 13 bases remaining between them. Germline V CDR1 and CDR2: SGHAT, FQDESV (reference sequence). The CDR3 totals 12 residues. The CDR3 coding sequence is TGTGCCAGCGGCACAGTTTTCTCTGAAGCTTTCTTT. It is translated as CASGTVFSEAFF.

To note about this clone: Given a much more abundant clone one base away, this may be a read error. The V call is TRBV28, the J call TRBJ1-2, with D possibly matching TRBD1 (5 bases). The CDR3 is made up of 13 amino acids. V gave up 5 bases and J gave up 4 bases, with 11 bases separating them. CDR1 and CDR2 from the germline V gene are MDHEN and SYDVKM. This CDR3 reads CASSPPGPYGYTF. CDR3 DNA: TGTGCCAGCAGTCCCCCGGGGCCCTATGGCTACACCTTC.

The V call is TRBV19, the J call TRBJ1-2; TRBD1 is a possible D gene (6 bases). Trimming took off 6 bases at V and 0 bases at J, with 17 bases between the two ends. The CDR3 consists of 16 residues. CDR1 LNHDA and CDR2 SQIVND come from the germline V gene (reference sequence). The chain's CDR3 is CASRGASRGPNYGYTF. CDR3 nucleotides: TGTGCCAGTAGGGGGGCATCAAGGGGACCTAACTATGGCTACACCTTC.

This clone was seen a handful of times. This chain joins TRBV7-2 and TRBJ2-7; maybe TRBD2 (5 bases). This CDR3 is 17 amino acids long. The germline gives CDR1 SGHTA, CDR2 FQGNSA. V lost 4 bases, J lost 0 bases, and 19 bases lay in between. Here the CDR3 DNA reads TGTGCCAGCAGCTCCAAAACCGGGGTTCTAAGCTCCTACGAGCAGTACTTC. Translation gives CASSSKTGVLSSYEQYF.

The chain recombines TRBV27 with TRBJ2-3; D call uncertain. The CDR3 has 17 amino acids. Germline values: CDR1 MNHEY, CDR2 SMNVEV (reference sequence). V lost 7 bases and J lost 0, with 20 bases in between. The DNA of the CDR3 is TGTGCCAGCACTGTACTAAAGTCGGTTATTAGCACAGATACGCAGTATTTT. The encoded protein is CASTVLKSVISTDTQYF.

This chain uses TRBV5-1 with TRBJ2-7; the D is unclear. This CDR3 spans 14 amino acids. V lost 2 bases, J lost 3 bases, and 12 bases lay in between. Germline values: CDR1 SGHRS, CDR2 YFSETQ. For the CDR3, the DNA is TGCGCCAGCAGCTTCCAAGACCGAAACTACGAGCAGTACTTC. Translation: CASSFQDRNYEQYF.

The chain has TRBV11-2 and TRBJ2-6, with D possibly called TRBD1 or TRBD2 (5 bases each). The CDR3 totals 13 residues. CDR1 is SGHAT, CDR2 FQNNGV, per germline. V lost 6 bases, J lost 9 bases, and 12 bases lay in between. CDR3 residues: CASRPGTYNVLTF. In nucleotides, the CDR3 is TGTGCCAGCAGGCCCGGGACGTACAACGTCCTGACTTTC.

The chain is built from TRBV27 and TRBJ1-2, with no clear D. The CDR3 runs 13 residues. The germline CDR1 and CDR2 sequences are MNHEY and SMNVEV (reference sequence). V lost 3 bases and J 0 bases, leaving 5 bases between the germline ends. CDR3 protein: CASSLSANYGYTF. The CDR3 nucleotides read TGTGCCAGCAGTTTGTCAGCTAACTATGGCTACACCTTC.

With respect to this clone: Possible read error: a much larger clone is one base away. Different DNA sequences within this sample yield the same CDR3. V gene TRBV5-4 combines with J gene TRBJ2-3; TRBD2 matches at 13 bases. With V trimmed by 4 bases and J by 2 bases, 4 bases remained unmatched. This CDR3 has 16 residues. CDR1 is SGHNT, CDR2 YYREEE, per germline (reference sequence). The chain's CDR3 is CASSRGLAGSTDTQYF. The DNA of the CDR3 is TGTGCCAGCAGCCGGGGACTAGCGGGGTCCACAGATACGCAGTATTTT.

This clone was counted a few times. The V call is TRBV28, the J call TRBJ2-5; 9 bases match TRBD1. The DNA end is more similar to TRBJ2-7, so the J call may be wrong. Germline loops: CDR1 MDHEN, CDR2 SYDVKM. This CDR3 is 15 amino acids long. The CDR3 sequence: CASSPPGQGYYEQYF. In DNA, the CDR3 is TGTGCCAGCAGTCCTCCGGGACAGGGCTACTACGAGCAGTACTTC.

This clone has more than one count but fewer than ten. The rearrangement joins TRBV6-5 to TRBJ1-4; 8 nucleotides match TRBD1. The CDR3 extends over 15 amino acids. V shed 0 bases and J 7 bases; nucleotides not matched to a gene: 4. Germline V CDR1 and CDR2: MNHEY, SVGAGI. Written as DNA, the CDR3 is TGTGCCAGCAGTTACTCGACAGGGGCTGGTGAAAAACTGTTTTTT. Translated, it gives CASSYSTGAGEKLFF.